Below, 12 T cell receptor beta chains from the same sample are listed, as sequenced in a study of blood T cell repertoires in COVID-19. Measured with immunoSEQ multiplex PCR; TCRdb has only the in-frame clones, and not every one. Among some 360,000 clones listed, roughly 86% were seen once. Sequencing was done on a sample of peripheral blood. Receptors were obtained from a woman aged 55-69 years with COVID-19, enrolled during active disease.

The chain recombines TRBV28 with TRBJ1-2; 10 bases align to TRBD1. From germline, CDR1 is MDHEN and CDR2 SYDVKM. Trimming at V came to 4 bases and at J to 8 bases, leaving 7 bases not matched to a gene. This CDR3 comprises 14 residues. CDR3 in DNA: TGTGCCAGCAGTTCTGACAGGGGGCTCATGGGCTACACCTTC. Translated: CASSSDRGLMGYTF.

The chain joins TRBV18 to TRBJ2-2; 11 bases agree with TRBD1. Unmatched junction bases numbered 3, after V lost 2 bases and J lost 4 bases. The CDR3 covers 16 residues. The germline CDR1 and CDR2 sequences are KGHSH and LQKENI. CDR3 coding DNA: TGTGCCAGCTCACCAGCGGGGACAGGGGGCACCGGGGAGCTGTTTTTT. Translating it yields CASSPAGTGGTGELFF.

J is TRBJ1-4 and V is TRBV5-4; D is ambiguous. Germline V lookup: CDR1 SGHNT, CDR2 YYREEE (reference sequence). Trimming took off 0 bases at V and 0 bases at J, with 9 bases between the two ends. CDR3 length: 16 residues. The chain's CDR3 is CASSLGVGTTNEKLFF. In DNA, the CDR3 is TGTGCCAGCAGCTTGGGCGTGGGCACAACTAATGAAAAACTGTTTTTT. Based on the CDR3 plus reference TRBV5-4 and TRBJ1-4, the full variable domain is ETGVTQSPTHLIKTRGQQVTLRCSSQSGHNTVSWYQQALGQGPQFIFQYYREEENGRGNFPPRFSGLQFPNYSSELNVNALELDDSALYLCASSLGVGTTNEKLFFGSGTQLSVL.

The rearrangement joins TRBV10-1 to TRBJ2-1; 10 bases line up with TRBD2. Germline assignment: CDR1 WNHNN and CDR2 SYGVQD (reference sequence). The CDR3 is 15 amino acids. Germline trimming cut 6 bases from V and 5 bases from J; bases unmatched to any gene: 7. DNA of the CDR3: TGCGCCAGCAGCCAGCCGGGACTAGCGAACAATGAGCAGTTCTTC. This codes for CASSQPGLANNEQFF.

The V gene is TRBV4-1, the J gene TRBJ2-7; weak D call: TRBD2 (5 bases). Germline-derived CDR1 and CDR2 are MGHRA and YSYEKL. The V end was cut by 1 base, the J end by 2 bases, with 12 bases between. The CDR3 spans 15 residues. The CDR3 spells CASSQGSTGTYEQYF. The CDR3 DNA is TGCGCCAGCAGCCAAGGTAGTACGGGAACCTACGAGCAGTACTTC.

The chain carries TRBV11-2 and TRBJ2-7; 9 bases are shared with TRBD2. Germline CDR1 is SGHAT and CDR2 is FQNNGV. The CDR3 runs 16 residues. Trimming removed 2 bases from V and 3 bases from J; junction bases left unmatched: 8. CDR3: CASSLMGLAGHYEQYF. CDR3 bases: TGTGCCAGCAGCTTAATGGGGCTAGCGGGGCACTACGAGCAGTACTTC.

V is TRBV30 and J is TRBJ2-3, with 11 bases lining up with TRBD1. Germline CDR1 reads GTSNPN; CDR2 reads SVGIG (reference sequence). Losses at the gene ends were 0 bases for V and 5 bases for J; bases not matched to a gene: 4. CDR3 length equals 15 residues. CDR3 coding DNA: TGTGCCTGGAGTGTCCGGGACAGGGGGGGAGATACGCAGTATTTT. Its translation: CAWSVRDRGGDTQYF.

The V gene is TRBV18, the J gene TRBJ1-5, with D tentatively TRBD1 (6 bases). From germline, CDR1 is KGHSH and CDR2 LQKENI. Trimming shortened V by 4 bases and J by 5 bases, and 12 bases separated the two germline ends. This CDR3 spans 14 amino acids. The CDR3 loop is CASSRDNGDQPQHF. In DNA, the CDR3 is TGTGCCAGCTCACGGGACAACGGAGATCAGCCCCAGCATTTT.

The chain combines TRBV16 with TRBJ1-5, with D perhaps TRBD1 (6 bases). The CDR3 is made up of 14 amino acids. V was cut by 3 bases and J by 3 bases, with 9 bases left in between. Germline CDR1 reads KGHSY; CDR2 reads FQNENV. The CDR3 reads CASSHRTVNQPQHF. The DNA for the CDR3 is TGTGCCAGCAGCCATCGGACAGTCAATCAGCCCCAGCATTTT.

The chain couples TRBV11-2 to TRBJ2-2; perhaps TRBD2 as D (5 bases). This CDR3 contains 14 residues. Trimming left V 3 bases short and J 5 bases short, with 10 bases between. Germline V gives CDR1 SGHAT, CDR2 FQNNGV. CDR3 in amino acids: CASSFLRETGELFF. The CDR3 coding sequence is TGTGCCAGCAGCTTTTTAAGGGAGACCGGGGAGCTGTTTTTT.

With regard to this clone: Within the sample, other DNA sequences also encode this same CDR3. CDR3 sequence reads: CASSIDRGHSPLHF. CDR3 DNA: TGTGCCAGTAGTATTGACAGGGGTCATTCACCCCTCCACTTT. The rearrangement joins TRBV19 to TRBJ1-6, with TRBD1 matching 8 bases. Losses at the gene ends were 3 bases for V and 8 bases for J; bases not matched to a gene: 3. This CDR3 spans 14 amino acids. Germline CDR1 reads LNHDA; CDR2 reads SQIVND (reference sequence).

V gene TRBV11-2 combines with J gene TRBJ1-1; the match to TRBD1 covers 9 bases. The ends lost 3 bases at V and 6 bases at J; junction bases unmatched: 2. The germline CDR1 and CDR2 sequences are SGHAT and FQNNGV. The CDR3 is made up of 13 amino acids. CDR3 amino acids: CASSFDRGAEAFF. The CDR3 DNA sequence: TGTGCCAGCAGCTTTGACAGGGGGGCTGAAGCTTTCTTT.